This T cell receptor beta chain emerged from a study of CD8 T cells in Susac syndrome. It was negative isolation that provided the CD8+ and CD4+ T cells, whereas TEMRA cells were enriched by FACS. V lost 4 bases, J lost 1 base, and 6 bases stayed unmatched. This CDR3 spans 15 amino acids. In germline, CDR1 is ENHRY, CDR2 SYGVKD. RNA, at about 0.45 to 1 ug, was reverse transcribed with random hexamers. The TCR beta CDR3 was amplified by immunoSEQ multiplex PCR across 54 Vbeta, 13 Jbeta. TCRdb processed the immunoSEQ multiplex PCR reads anew with MiXCR; each CDR3 protein has one entry. This table holds about 280,000 distinct CDR3 sequences, around 83% found once.

Sequencing was performed on CD8+ T cells from PBMCs. This rearrangement joins TRBV10-3 to TRBJ2-7; 8 bases fit TRBD1. This TCR came from a human donor with multiple sclerosis. CDR3 in amino acids: CAISVTGTGSYEQYF. For the CDR3, the DNA is TGTGCCATCAGTGTAACCGGGACAGGTTCCTACGAGCAGTACTTC.